The 12 T cell receptor beta chains below come from one sample, sequenced in a study of T cells in Graves' hyperthyroidism and ophthalmopathy. The TCR beta CDR3 regions underwent amplification using RNA transcripts as the source. TCR CDR3 underwent first-round RT-PCR with the HTBI primer set. TCRdb re-called the multiplex PCR reads through MiXCR, storing one row per CDR3 protein. The sample shows roughly 600,000 distinct CDR3 sequences, more than 12% of them seen only once. The sequencing input was blood. The receptors were sampled from a woman aged 45-60 years with Graves' ophthalmopathy.

This clonotype was seen more than once but under ten times. The gene calls are TRBV5-1 and TRBJ2-2; 8 positions agree with TRBD1. CDR1 and CDR2 (germline): SGHRS, YFSETQ. The CDR3 contains 16 residues. V dropped 0 bases and J dropped 0; count of bases not matched to a gene: 1. The CDR3 region is CASSLGQGPNTGELFF. The CDR3 bases are TGCGCCAGCAGCTTGGGACAGGGGCCGAACACCGGGGAGCTGTTTTTT. Drawing the rest from reference TRBV5-1 and TRBJ2-2, the complete variable domain is KAGVTQTPRYLIKTRGQQVTLSCSPISGHRSVSWYQQTPGQGLQFLFEYFSETQRNKGNFPGRFSGRQFSNSRSEMNVSTLELGDSALYLCASSLGQGPNTGELFFGEGSRLTVL.

Ten or more counts support this clonotype. The V call is TRBV19, the J call TRBJ1-5, with 11 bases aligning to TRBD1. J lost 6 bases, V lost 5 bases, and 6 bases had no gene match. Germline CDR1 and CDR2: LNHDA and SQIVND (reference sequence). The CDR3 spans 15 residues. The CDR3 here is CASSLDRGHLQPQHF. In DNA, the CDR3 is TGTGCCAGTAGTCTGGACAGGGGGCATCTTCAGCCCCAGCATTTT.

This clonotype was picked up a small number of times. The chain carries TRBV20-1 and TRBJ2-7, with D unresolved. Per the germline V gene, CDR1 is DFQATT and CDR2 is SNEGSKA (reference sequence). This CDR3 comprises 15 residues. Trimming cost V 0 bases and J 4 bases, with 16 bases left between them. In DNA form, the CDR3 reads TGCAGTGCTAGAGATCTCTCCGACAAACCGTACGAGCAGTACTTC. Amino acid sequence: CSARDLSDKPYEQYF.

Comment on this clonotype: At one boundary the junction diverges from the germline segment, which might be a read error. The chain couples TRBV24-1 to TRBJ2-5, with D perhaps matching TRBD1 or TRBD2 (5 bases each). This CDR3 is built from 15 residues. In germline, CDR1 is KGHDR, CDR2 SFDVKD. The CDR3 reads CATQPQGRSQGTQYF. CDR3 coding DNA: TGTGCCACGCAACCTCAGGGACGGAGCCAAGGGACCCAGTACTTC.

Many counts were recorded for this clonotype. The rearrangement uses TRBV28 and TRBJ2-3, with a weak D call TRBD1 (6 bases). The CDR3 has 14 residues. Germline V gene lookup returns CDR1 MDHEN and CDR2 SYDVKM. V shed 6 bases and J shed 0 bases, with 10 bases lying between them. This CDR3 is CASRPRGSTDTQYF. CDR3 coding DNA: TGTGCCAGCAGACCCAGGGGTAGCACAGATACGCAGTATTTT.

The gene calls are TRBV14 and TRBJ2-3; 7 nucleotides align to TRBD1. Germline loops: CDR1 SGHDN, CDR2 FVKESK. The CDR3 extends over 15 amino acids. The J segment lost 0 bases and the V segment lost 5 bases, leaving 5 bases of the junction unmatched. CDR3 nucleotide sequence: TGTGCCAGCAGCTACGACAGGGCGAGCACAGATACGCAGTATTTT. Amino acids: CASSYDRASTDTQYF.

Here the CDR3 reads CASSVVMAGGPEQYF. CDR3 in DNA: TGTGCCAGCAGCGTAGTAATGGCGGGTGGGCCCGAGCAGTACTTC. The V and J genes are TRBV9 and TRBJ2-7, with D perhaps matching TRBD2 (5 bases). V shed 0 bases and J shed 6 bases, with 16 bases lying between them. Germline CDR1 reads SGDLS; CDR2 reads YYNGEE. The CDR3 extends over 15 amino acids.

This clonotype was seen only a few times. The J gene is TRBJ2-2, the V gene TRBV7-3, with D perhaps matching TRBD1 (6 bases). V was clipped by 1 base and J by 7 bases, with 13 bases between them. This CDR3 is 15 amino acids long. Looked up from germline, CDR1 is SGHTA and CDR2 is FQGTGA. CDR3 nucleotides: TGTGCCAGCAGCTTAAAGTCAGCAGGGGTCGGGGAGCTGTTTTTT. Amino acid sequence: CASSLKSAGVGELFF.

This clonotype was observed a handful of times. The rearrangement links TRBV12-3 or TRBV12-4 to TRBJ2-4; weak D call: TRBD1 (6 bases). V was clipped by 5 bases and J by 6 bases, with 11 bases between them. This CDR3 has 13 residues. CDR3 in amino acids: CASSRGQLNIQYF. The CDR3 coding sequence is TGTGCCAGCAGTCGCGGACAGTTAAACATTCAGTACTTC.

As regards this clonotype: A much more abundant neighbour one base away suggests this may be a read error. V and J are TRBV6-1 and TRBJ2-5; perhaps TRBD1 as D (6 bases). Trimming removed 4 bases at V and 5 bases at J, with 11 bases between. Germline CDR1 MNHNS, CDR2 SASEGT. This CDR3 has 13 residues. DNA for the CDR3: TGTGCCAGCAGTGGAGGGGGATCGGAGACCCAGTACTTC. Its protein product is CASSGGGSETQYF.

This clonotype was found many times. V is TRBV18 and J is TRBJ1-1; possible D gene TRBD1, 6 bases. V gave up 8 bases and J gave up 0 bases, with 16 bases separating them. The germline CDR1 and CDR2 sequences are KGHSH and LQKENI. The CDR3 contains 15 residues. DNA for the CDR3: TGTGCCAGCACCCCAGGGGCCAAGATGAACACTGAAGCTTTCTTT. This encodes CASTPGAKMNTEAFF. The variable domain in full, completed from reference TRBV18 and TRBJ1-1, reads NAGVMQNPRHLVRRRGQEARLRCSPMKGHSHVYWYRQLPEEGLKFMVYLQKENIIDESGMPKERFSAEFPKEGPSILRIQQVVRGDSAAYFCASTPGAKMNTEAFFGQGTRLTVV.

The rearrangement joins TRBV5-6 to TRBJ2-5; possibly TRBD1 or TRBD2 for D (5 bases each). V was clipped by 3 bases and J by 0 bases, with 12 bases between them. Germline assignment: CDR1 SGHDT and CDR2 YYEEEE. This CDR3 has 15 amino acids. DNA for the CDR3: TGTGCCAGCAGCTCCGGGACCGATCACCAAGAGACCCAGTACTTC. This encodes CASSSGTDHQETQYF.